The TCR beta chain under discussion was sequenced for a study of T cell changes during pregnancy in multiple sclerosis. Data came from immunoSEQ multiplex PCR; TCRdb stores just in-frame clones and leaves some out. Here the sample spans 90,000 or so clones, 75% to 95% being singletons. V dropped 3 bases and J dropped 8 bases, with 13 bases sitting between them. The germline CDR1 and CDR2 sequences are SEHNR and FQNEAQ (reference sequence). This CDR3 spans 14 amino acids. The chain uses TRBV7-9 and TRBJ1-4; D unresolved. This clonotype was sampled from a female donor in good health, enrolled as a control in a pregnancy study. Sequencing used peripheral blood, obtained in the first trimester of pregnancy. The CDR3, as DNA: TGTGCCAGCAGCTTCGACGCAATGGAGGAAAAACTGTTTTTT. Translation: CASSFDAMEEKLFF.